The clone carrying this TCR beta chain was recorded only once. The data belong to a study of blood T cell repertoires in COVID-19. Across the study: Samples taken during acute and convalescent COVID-19 were collected in the United States, Italy and Spain. Sources were T cells, B-cell-depleted T cells, or PBMCs; the material itself was cDNA or gDNA.

Authors' processing steps: Cell counts per sample came from amplifying reference gene primers. TCRdb's table, derived via immunoSEQ multiplex PCR, lists solely in-frame clones and lacks some. The D gene and trimming were derived from the DNA, and the V and J assignments and clone size from that table. The sample has 190,000 or so clones; 88% are singletons. The sequencing sample was made of peripheral blood. The receptor's source is a woman aged 30 to 39 with acute or convalescent COVID-19.

CDR3 coding DNA: TGTGCCAGCAGCGCCGGACAGTCCTACGAGCAGTACTTC. This codes for CASSAGQSYEQYF. This chain connects TRBV7-6 to TRBJ2-7, with a possible D match to TRBD1 (6 bases). With 5 bases removed from V and 1 base from J, the gap between germline ends came to 9 bases. The CDR3 length is 13 residues. The germline gives CDR1 SGHVS, CDR2 FNYEAQ.